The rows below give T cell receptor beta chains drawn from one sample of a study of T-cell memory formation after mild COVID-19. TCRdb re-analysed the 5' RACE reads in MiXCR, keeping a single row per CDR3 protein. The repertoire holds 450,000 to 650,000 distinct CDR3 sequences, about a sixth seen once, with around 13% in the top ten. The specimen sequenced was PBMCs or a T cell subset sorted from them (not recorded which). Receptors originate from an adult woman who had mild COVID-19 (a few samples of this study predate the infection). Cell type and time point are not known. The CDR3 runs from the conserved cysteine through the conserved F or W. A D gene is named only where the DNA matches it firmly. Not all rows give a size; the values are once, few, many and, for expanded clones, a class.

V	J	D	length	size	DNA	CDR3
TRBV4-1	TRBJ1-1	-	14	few	TGCGCCAGCAGCCAAGATCCAGGGGACACTGAAGCTTTCTTT	CASSQDPGDTEAFF
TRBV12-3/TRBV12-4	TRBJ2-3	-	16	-	TGTGCCAGCAGTTTTTATGGAGAGCTCGCCGTCCCTACGCAGTATTTT	CASSFYGELAVPTQYF
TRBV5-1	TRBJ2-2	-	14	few	TGCGCCAGCAGCTTACCGACCCACACCGGGGAGCTGTTTTTT	CASSLPTHTGELFF
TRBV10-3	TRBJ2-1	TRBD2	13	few	TGTGCCATCCGAGTAGCGGGGAACAATGAGCAGTTCTTC	CAIRVAGNNEQFF
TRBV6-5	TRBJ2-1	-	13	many	TGTGCCAGCAGCCGCGGAGCTTACAATGAGCAGTTCTTC	CASSRGAYNEQFF
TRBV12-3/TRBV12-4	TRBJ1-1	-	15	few	TGTGCCAGCAGTTTTGGGGGAAGTATGAACACTGAAGCTTTCTTT	CASSFGGSMNTEAFF
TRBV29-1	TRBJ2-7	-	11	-	TGCAGCGTTGAAAGGTCCTACGAGCAGTACTTC	CSVERSYEQYF
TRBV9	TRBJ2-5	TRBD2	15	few	TGTGCCAGCAGCGTAGGGGTAGCGGGAGTAGAGACCCAGTACTTC	CASSVGVAGVETQYF
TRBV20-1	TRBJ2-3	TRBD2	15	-	TGCAGTGCTACCGGACTAGCGGGAGGATCTGATACGCAGTATTTT	CSATGLAGGSDTQYF
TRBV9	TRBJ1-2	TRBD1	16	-	TGTGCCAGCAGCGGGACAGGGCACGAGGCCGATCATGGCTACGCCTTC	CASSGTGHEADHGYAF
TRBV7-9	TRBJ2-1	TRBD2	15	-	TGTGCCAGCAGCACCGGGACTAGCGGGAGGAACGGGCAGTTCTTC	CASSTGTSGRNGQFF
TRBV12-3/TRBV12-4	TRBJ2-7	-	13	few	TGTGCCAGCAGTAATAGCGGTCGCTACGAGCAGTACTTC	CASSNSGRYEQYF
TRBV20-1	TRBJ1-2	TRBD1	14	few	TGCAGTGCTGGAACAGGGGGCATCGACTATGGCTACACCTTC	CSAGTGGIDYGYTF
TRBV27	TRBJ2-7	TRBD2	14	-	TGTGCCAGCAGTAGCAGCGGGAGGGCGGGAGAGCAGTACTTC	CASSSSGRAGEQYF
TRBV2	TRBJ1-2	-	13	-	TGTGCCAGCAGTGAAGGGGAGGGTGATGGCTACACCTTC	CASSEGEGDGYTF
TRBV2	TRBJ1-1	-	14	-	TGTGCCAGCAGTGAAGCGAAGGTAAACACTGAAGCTTTCTTT	CASSEAKVNTEAFF
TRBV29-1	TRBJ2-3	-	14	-	TGCAGCGTTCGAAGCCGCCTTAGCACATATACGCAGTATTTT	CSVRSRLSTYTQYF
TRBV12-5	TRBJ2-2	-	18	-	TGTGCTAGTGGTCCAACGCTTCGCAGTTTAGTTAACACCGGGGAGCTGTTTTTT	CASGPTLRSLVNTGELFF
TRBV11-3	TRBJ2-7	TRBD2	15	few	TGTGCCAGCAGCCCCGGAGCTAGCGGGAAGTACGAGCAGTACTTC	CASSPGASGKYEQYF
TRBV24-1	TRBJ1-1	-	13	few	TGTGCCACCAGTGACGAAAGCGGGGCTGAAGCTTTCTTT	CATSDESGAEAFF
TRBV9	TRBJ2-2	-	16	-	TGTGCCAGCAGCGTAGAGCCGGCAGGGAGCACCGGGGAGCTGTTTTTT	CASSVEPAGSTGELFF
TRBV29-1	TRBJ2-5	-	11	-	TGCAGCGTTGGGGGTGGGGAGACCCAGTACTTC	CSVGGGETQYF
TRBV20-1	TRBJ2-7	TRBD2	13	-	TGCAGTGCTAGAGATGAGACTAGCGGGAGCCCCCACTTC	CSARDETSGSPHF
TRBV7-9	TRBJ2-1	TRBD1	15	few	TGTGCCAGCAGCCCCGGGACAGGGGTCGACAATGAGCAGTTCTTC	CASSPGTGVDNEQFF
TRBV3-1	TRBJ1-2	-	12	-	TGTGCCAGCACCCGGCGGGGTAAGGGCTACACCTTC	CASTRRGKGYTF
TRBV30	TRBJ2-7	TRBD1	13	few	TGTGCCTGGAGCCTACAGGGGGCCTACGAGCAGTACTTC	CAWSLQGAYEQYF
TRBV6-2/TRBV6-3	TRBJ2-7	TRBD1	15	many	TGTGCCAGCAGCCGAAGCCGGACAGGGACCTACGAGCAGTACTTC	CASSRSRTGTYEQYF